Included here is one T cell receptor (beta chain) sequence, with context. In the authors' workflow: From reference gene primer amplification, estimates of nucleated cell counts were derived. Some clones are missing from TCRdb's copy, which holds only in-frame ones; the method was immunoSEQ multiplex PCR. V and J calls and clone size come straight from that table; D and trimming were deduced from the DNA. Among tens of thousands of clones, roughly 88% were seen once, and the ten largest hold about 5%. This sample was included in a study of blood T cell repertoires in COVID-19. Study-wide context: Acute-phase and convalescent COVID-19 samples originated in the United States, Italy and Spain. PBMCs, B-cell-depleted T cells, or T cells were the source of the cDNA or gDNA that made up the material.

Trimming removed 2 bases from V and 7 bases from J; junction bases left unmatched: 6. CDR1 and CDR2 (germline): LNHDA, SQIVND (reference sequence). The CDR3 is 15 residues long. This sequence originates from a human donor in a cohort sampled during active COVID-19. The chain links TRBV19 to TRBJ2-1; 9 nucleotides match TRBD2. Sequencing input: peripheral blood. The CDR3 is CASSIPGLATNEQFF. The CDR3 nucleotides are TGTGCCAGTAGTATACCGGGACTAGCTACGAATGAGCAGTTCTTC.